This TCR beta chain was obtained from a study of shared clonotypes between healthy human individuals. Regarding the study as a whole: Sampling was confined to blood; repertoires within tissues likely differ.

This clone occurred a few times. Its target is not known. Using immunoSEQ multiplex PCR, the repertoire was profiled, and TCRdb retains in-frame clones only, with some absent. Altogether some 300,000 clones are present, about 73% being singletons, with the ten largest covering roughly 10%. This sequence originates from a man aged 25-45 years in good health. The material sequenced was memory CD4+ T cells sorted from blood. Subset noted: CD45RA-negative fraction.

In DNA form, the CDR3 reads TGTGCCAGCAGCGCTGGGACTAACCCTCAGGCCGGGGAGCTGTTTTTT. It codes for CASSAGTNPQAGELFF. V usage is TRBV5-4 and J usage is TRBJ2-2; 7 nucleotides align to TRBD2. CDR1 and CDR2 from the germline V gene are SGHNT and YYREEE (reference sequence). J lost 6 bases, V lost 4 bases, and 12 bases had no gene match. This CDR3 has 16 amino acids.